One sample yielded the 26 T cell receptor beta chains listed below, sequenced in a study of CD8 T cells in Susac syndrome. Reverse transcription used roughly 0.45 to 1 ug RNA and random hexamers. TCRdb redid the calling of the immunoSEQ multiplex PCR reads with MiXCR, one entry per CDR3 protein. The sample consists of about 240,000 distinct CDR3 sequences, about 96% of them appearing once. Sequencing was carried out using CD4+ T cells from PBMCs. The source is a human donor with Susac syndrome.

V is TRBV7-9 and J is TRBJ2-1, with D unresolved. The ends were cut back, 1 base at V and 12 bases at J, with 7 bases in the middle. The CDR3 loop spans 11 amino acids. Germline loops: CDR1 SEHNR, CDR2 FQNEAQ (reference sequence). The CDR3 loop is CASSLERRQFF. As DNA, the CDR3 is TGTGCCAGCAGCTTAGAACGACGGCAGTTCTTC.

In nucleotides, the CDR3 is TGTGCTAGTGGTTTGAGAGGGAGGGTGACCACTGAAGCTTTCTTT. Translating it yields CASGLRGRVTTEAFF. The chain is built from TRBV12-5 and TRBJ1-1; D gene uncertain. The CDR3 loop spans 15 amino acids. Germline V CDR1 and CDR2: LGHNT, FRNRAP. Trimming removed 2 bases from V and 4 bases from J, with 14 bases in between.

The rearrangement links TRBV7-9 to TRBJ2-1; 10 bases match TRBD2. The CDR3 consists of 15 residues. Looked up from germline, CDR1 is SEHNR and CDR2 is FQNEAQ (reference sequence). The J segment lost 3 bases and the V segment lost 4 bases, leaving 3 bases of the junction unmatched. CDR3 region: CASSSGLAVYNEQFF. For the CDR3, the DNA is TGTGCCAGCAGCTCCGGACTAGCGGTCTACAATGAGCAGTTCTTC.

The gene calls are TRBV29-1 and TRBJ1-1; D is perhaps TRBD1 (5 bases). This CDR3 region has 14 residues. V lost 5 bases and J 6 bases, leaving 19 bases between the germline ends. Germline values: CDR1 SQVTM, CDR2 ANQGSEA. This CDR3 reads CSVYKDTSEAEAFF. CDR3 nucleotide sequence: TGCAGCGTTTATAAGGACACCTCAGAGGCTGAAGCTTTCTTT.

This rearrangement joins TRBV27 to TRBJ2-4; D is unclear. This CDR3 is 12 amino acids long. Germline V gene lookup returns CDR1 MNHEY and CDR2 SMNVEV (reference sequence). Trimming removed 5 bases at V and 7 bases at J, with 9 bases between. CDR3 protein: CASSPLSNIQYF. The CDR3 DNA reads as TGTGCCAGCAGTCCCCTTAGCAACATTCAGTACTTC.

This chain links TRBV6-1 with TRBJ1-5; maybe TRBD1 (6 bases). The CDR3 has 15 residues. Deletions cut 2 bases from V and 3 bases from J, with 11 bases between. CDR1 MNHNS and CDR2 SASEGT come from the germline V gene. Here the CDR3 reads CASSEFGQNNQPQHF. DNA of the CDR3: TGTGCCAGCAGTGAATTCGGACAGAACAATCAGCCCCAGCATTTT.

The rearrangement links TRBV30 to TRBJ1-2; D gene ambiguous. The V gene's germline CDR1 is GTSNPN and CDR2 SVGIG (reference sequence). Trimming took 2 bases from V and 4 from J, leaving 5 bases between them. The CDR3 sequence is 11 residues long. CDR3 nucleotide sequence: TGTGCCTGGAGTCCTGTCTATGGCTACACCTTC. Translating gives CAWSPVYGYTF.

The chain joins TRBV24-1 to TRBJ2-1, with 10 bases lining up with TRBD2. V dropped 4 bases and J dropped 0; count of bases not matched to a gene: 5. The CDR3 sequence is 17 residues long. Germline V lookup: CDR1 KGHDR, CDR2 SFDVKD. The CDR3 DNA reads as TGTGCCACCAGTGACTCCGGGACTAGCGACTCCTACAATGAGCAGTTCTTC. Translation: CATSDSGTSDSYNEQFF.

This chain uses TRBV30 with TRBJ1-5; 8 positions match TRBD1. The CDR3 has 16 amino acids. With V trimmed by 0 bases and J by 4 bases, 8 bases remained unmatched. Germline lookup yields CDR1 GTSNPN and CDR2 SVGIG (reference sequence). The CDR3 here is CAWSVSDRAQNQPQHF. The CDR3 DNA sequence: TGTGCCTGGAGTGTATCGGACAGGGCCCAAAATCAGCCCCAGCATTTT.

J is TRBJ1-4 and V is TRBV5-8; D gene unclear. V shed 0 bases and J shed 4 bases, with 13 bases lying between them. This CDR3 comprises 16 residues. Looked up from germline, CDR1 is SGHTS and CDR2 is YDEGEE. CDR3 DNA: TGTGCCAGCAGCTTGGCCCGAACACAGAATAATGAAAAACTGTTTTTT. It translates to CASSLARTQNNEKLFF.

This clonotype was picked up a small number of times. This chain uses TRBV2 with TRBJ2-7; D is undetermined. The V gene's germline CDR1 is SNHLY and CDR2 FYNNEI. CDR3 length: 13 residues. The V end was cut by 4 bases, the J end by 2 bases, with 9 bases between. The CDR3 spells CASSATGTYEQYF. CDR3 coding DNA: TGTGCCAGCAGTGCTACGGGTACCTACGAGCAGTACTTC.

This chain joins TRBV6-5 and TRBJ1-3, with no clear D. Germline values: CDR1 MNHEY, CDR2 SVGAGI. The CDR3 runs 15 residues. V was trimmed by 7 bases and J by 0 bases, leaving 13 bases between them. The CDR3 protein is CASKGRPDSGNTIYF. The CDR3 DNA is TGTGCCAGCAAAGGACGGCCCGACTCTGGAAACACCATATATTTT.

This chain connects TRBV5-1 to TRBJ2-5, with D perhaps TRBD2 (6 bases). The CDR3 runs to 16 residues. Looked up from germline, CDR1 is SGHRS and CDR2 is YFSETQ. V lost 0 bases to trimming and J lost 10 bases, with 22 bases between them. The CDR3 loop reads CASSLEGLTGGEDQYF. As DNA, the CDR3 is TGCGCCAGCAGCTTGGAGGGACTTACGGGCGGGGAGGACCAGTACTTC. The whole variable domain, remainder taken from reference TRBV5-1 and TRBJ2-5, is KAGVTQTPRYLIKTRGQQVTLSCSPISGHRSVSWYQQTPGQGLQFLFEYFSETQRNKGNFPGRFSGRQFSNSRSEMNVSTLELGDSALYLCASSLEGLTGGEDQYFGPGTRLLVL.

The CDR3 sequence is CASSLSGLFSYEQYF. The CDR3, as DNA: TGTGCCAGCAGTTTGAGCGGGTTATTCTCCTACGAGCAGTACTTC. J is TRBJ2-7 and V is TRBV28; D is possibly TRBD2 (6 bases). The CDR3 is 15 residues long. The germline V gene has CDR1 MDHEN and CDR2 SYDVKM. V was clipped by 3 bases and J by 0 bases, with 12 bases between them.

The CDR3 DNA reads TGTGCCACCAGTGATGACGGAAAGAACACTGAAGCTTTCTTT. It specifies CATSDDGKNTEAFF. The gene calls are TRBV24-1 and TRBJ1-1; D remains ambiguous. Between the trimmed V and J ends, which lost 3 bases and 1 base, there was a span of 8 bases. This CDR3 is 14 amino acids long. In germline, CDR1 is KGHDR, CDR2 SFDVKD.

The gene calls are TRBV29-1 and TRBJ1-1; D remains unclear. The CDR3 has 13 amino acids. V shed 3 bases and J shed 0 bases, with 8 bases lying between them. Germline values: CDR1 SQVTM, CDR2 ANQGSEA. This CDR3 reads CSVEAAMNTEAFF. CDR3 DNA: TGCAGCGTTGAGGCAGCAATGAACACTGAAGCTTTCTTT.

Here the CDR3 reads CASISGDKKYEQYF. As DNA, the CDR3 is TGTGCCAGCATTTCGGGGGACAAGAAATACGAGCAGTACTTC. This chain joins TRBV28 and TRBJ2-7, with D tentatively TRBD1 or TRBD2 (6 bases each). The germline V and J ends were trimmed by 7 bases and 4 bases, with 17 bases remaining between them. Germline lookup yields CDR1 MDHEN and CDR2 SYDVKM. This CDR3 spans 14 amino acids.

V usage is TRBV4-1 and J usage is TRBJ2-3; weak D call: TRBD2 (6 bases). Germline V lookup: CDR1 MGHRA, CDR2 YSYEKL. The CDR3 length is 17 residues. V lost 0 bases to trimming and J lost 1 base, with 14 bases between them. The CDR3: CASSQDPAGWGTDTQYF. The CDR3 nucleotides are TGCGCCAGCAGCCAAGATCCCGCGGGATGGGGCACAGATACGCAGTATTTT.

The chain links TRBV9 to TRBJ2-1; 7 nucleotides align to TRBD2. The J segment lost 5 bases and the V segment lost 4 bases, leaving 6 bases of the junction unmatched. Germline V lookup: CDR1 SGDLS, CDR2 YYNGEE. The CDR3 spans 14 residues. CDR3 DNA: TGTGCCAGCAGCCCACGACTAGCCCACAATGAGCAGTTCTTC. Its protein is CASSPRLAHNEQFF. Using reference TRBV9 and TRBJ2-1 for the parts outside the CDR3, the full variable domain is DSGVTQTPKHLITATGQRVTLRCSPRSGDLSVYWYQQSLDQGLQFLIQYYNGEERAKGNILERFSAQQFPDLHSELNLSSLELGDSALYFCASSPRLAHNEQFFGPGTRLTVL.

The genes are TRBV20-1 and TRBJ2-3, with TRBD2 matching 10 bases. CDR1 is DFQATT, CDR2 SNEGSKA, per germline (reference sequence). This CDR3 has 18 amino acids. The ends lost 2 bases at V and 3 bases at J; junction bases unmatched: 14. The CDR3 protein is CSARTLAGDSVLTDTQYF. CDR3 nucleotide sequence: TGCAGTGCTAGAACGCTAGCGGGAGATAGTGTTCTTACAGATACGCAGTATTTT.

V usage is TRBV28 and J usage is TRBJ1-1; 9 bases fit TRBD1. The CDR3 extends over 14 amino acids. V shed 7 bases, J shed 3 bases, and the junction held 6 bases outside the gene matches. Germline loops: CDR1 MDHEN, CDR2 SYDVKM. In DNA, the CDR3 is TGTGCCAGCAAGGGAGGACAGGGGCACACTGAAGCTTTCTTT. Amino acid sequence: CASKGGQGHTEAFF.

This clonotype has just one count. This rearrangement joins TRBV21-1 to TRBJ2-5; TRBD2 is taken as the D call from the table, unchecked against the DNA. TRBV21-1 is given as a pseudogene. The CDR3 length is 14 residues. The CDR3 sequence: CASSSSSGRETQYF. The CDR3 DNA follows: TGTGCCAGCAGCTCTTCCAGCGGGAGGGAGACCCAGTACTTC.

The genes are TRBV29-1 and TRBJ2-1, with D maybe TRBD2 (6 bases). The CDR3 has 13 residues. CDR1 and CDR2 from the germline V gene are SQVTM and ANQGSEA. V was clipped by 6 bases and J by 10 bases, with 19 bases between them. CDR3 DNA: TGCAGCGTCCAAAAGGGGACCGGGGGAGAGCAGTTCTTC. Translating it yields CSVQKGTGGEQFF.

The rearrangement joins TRBV28 to TRBJ2-7; D may be TRBD2 (7 bases). The CDR3 has 14 residues. Germline values: CDR1 MDHEN, CDR2 SYDVKM. The V end lost 8 bases, the J end lost 4 bases, and 18 bases lay between the germline ends. The CDR3 nucleotides are TGTGCCAGCTCCTTCGGGGGGCGCGTATACGAGCAGTACTTC. Its protein is CASSFGGRVYEQYF.

The V gene is TRBV28, the J gene TRBJ2-7, with D tentatively TRBD2 (6 bases). There are 13 residues in the CDR3. V gave up 4 bases and J gave up 3 bases, with 10 bases separating them. Per the germline V gene, CDR1 is MDHEN and CDR2 is SYDVKM. The CDR3 nucleotides read TGTGCCAGCAGTTCGGGACTCTACTACGAGCAGTACTTC. Its translation is CASSSGLYYEQYF.

The chain's CDR3 is CASSRDYTDTQYF. The CDR3 region has the DNA TGTGCCAGCAGTCGGGACTACACAGATACGCAGTATTTT. The chain has TRBV12-3 or TRBV12-4 and TRBJ2-3; 7 bases fit TRBD2. The CDR3 contains 13 residues. The V and J ends lost 5 bases and 2 bases, in that order; junction bases with no gene match: 1.